A single sample gave rise to the 26 T cell receptor beta chains below, sequenced in a study of blood T cell repertoires in COVID-19. Clones were sequenced by immunoSEQ multiplex PCR, and TCRdb holds only the in-frame ones, with some missing. The sample consists of under 70,000 clones, 80% of them appearing once. The source material was peripheral blood. Receptors originate from a human donor in a cohort sampled during active COVID-19.

The chain recombines TRBV28 with TRBJ1-5; D is perhaps TRBD1 (5 bases). V was clipped by 8 bases and J by 4 bases, with 15 bases between them. The CDR3 sequence is 14 residues long. Per germline, CDR1 MDHEN and CDR2 SYDVKM. This chain's CDR3 is CASRTGGGNQPQHF. The CDR3 DNA is TGTGCCAGCCGAACCGGGGGGGGAAATCAGCCCCAGCATTTT. Full variable domain (rest looked up from reference TRBV28 and TRBJ1-5): DVKVTQSSRYLVKRTGEKVFLECVQDMDHENMFWYRQDPGLGLRLIYFSYDVKMKEKGDIPEGYSVSREKKERFSLILESASTNQTSMYLCASRTGGGNQPQHFGDGTRLSIL.

J is TRBJ2-3 and V is TRBV12-3 or TRBV12-4; tentatively, D is TRBD2 (5 bases). The V gene lost 7 bases and the J gene lost 6 bases, with 14 bases spanning the gap. This CDR3 comprises 13 residues. The CDR3 nucleotides read TGTGCCAGCACCTATAGCGCCTTGGATACGCAGTATTTT. Translation: CASTYSALDTQYF.

The chain is built from TRBV30 and TRBJ1-1; no clear D gene. The CDR3 length is 11 residues. In germline, CDR1 is GTSNPN, CDR2 SVGIG (reference sequence). V shed 5 bases and J shed 1 base, with 5 bases lying between them. The CDR3 region has the DNA TGTGCCTGGGACACGAACACTGAAGCTTTCTTT. It specifies CAWDTNTEAFF.

The gene calls are TRBV4-1 and TRBJ2-1, with TRBD2 matching over 10 bases. Per the germline V gene, CDR1 is MGHRA and CDR2 is YSYEKL. V was clipped by 4 bases and J by 5 bases; unmatched bases: 5. There are 15 residues in the CDR3. CDR3 in amino acids: CASSPTSGDHNEQFF. The CDR3 region has the DNA TGCGCCAGCAGCCCCACTAGCGGGGATCACAATGAGCAGTTCTTC.

This rearrangement joins TRBV15 to TRBJ2-7; D perhaps matches TRBD1 (5 bases). Between the trimmed V and J ends, which lost 0 bases and 6 bases, there was a span of 15 bases. CDR1 and CDR2 from the germline V gene are LNHNV and YYDKDF (reference sequence). CDR3 length: 15 amino acids. CDR3 nucleotide sequence: TGTGCCACCAGCAGAGACAGGGCCGGTCTGGGCGAGCAGTACTTC. Translation: CATSRDRAGLGEQYF.

This rearrangement joins TRBV6-5 to TRBJ2-7; TRBD1 matches at 8 bases. V dropped 6 bases and J dropped 0; count of bases not matched to a gene: 4. The CDR3 runs 14 residues. Germline V CDR1 and CDR2: MNHEY, SVGAGI. The CDR3 loop reads CASRPGQVSYEQYF. In DNA, the CDR3 is TGTGCCAGCAGACCGGGACAGGTCTCCTACGAGCAGTACTTC.

The V and J genes are TRBV6-5 and TRBJ2-7; D ambiguous. The CDR3 has 12 residues. V lost 0 bases and J 12 bases, leaving 12 bases between the germline ends. CDR1 and CDR2 from the germline V gene are MNHEY and SVGAGI. CDR3 sequence reads: CASSYSTELWYF. CDR3 DNA sequence: TGTGCCAGCAGTTACTCCACGGAGTTATGGTACTTC.

The chain employs TRBV2 and TRBJ2-3, with TRBD2 identical over 7 bases. This CDR3 has 17 amino acids. Germline V gene data show CDR1 as SNHLY and CDR2 as FYNNEI. V shed 3 bases, J shed 0 bases, and the junction held 9 bases outside the gene matches. Written as DNA, the CDR3 is TGTGCCAGCAGTGATGAGGTAGCGGGCACTAGCACAGATACGCAGTATTTT. Translating it yields CASSDEVAGTSTDTQYF.

This chain uses TRBV20-1 with TRBJ2-5; perhaps TRBD1 as D (5 bases). Trimming left V 3 bases short and J 2 bases short, with 22 bases between. CDR1 and CDR2 (germline): DFQATT, SNEGSKA (reference sequence). This CDR3 has 17 residues. CDR3 sequence: CSASWTTAGQQQETQYF. Written as DNA, the CDR3 is TGCAGTGCTAGTTGGACAACTGCTGGTCAACAACAAGAGACCCAGTACTTC.

This clone was observed a few times. The chain recombines TRBV9 with TRBJ1-1, with a possible D match to TRBD1 (6 bases). Per the germline V gene, CDR1 is SGDLS and CDR2 is YYNGEE. Between the trimmed V and J ends, which lost 3 bases and 5 bases, there was a span of 14 bases. This CDR3 is built from 14 residues. The CDR3 nucleotides read TGTGCCAGCAGCGCTGAACAGGACAGTACTGAAGCTTTCTTT. Its translation: CASSAEQDSTEAFF.

This clone came up many times. The J gene is TRBJ1-4, the V gene TRBV30, with D unresolved. Per the germline V gene, CDR1 is GTSNPN and CDR2 is SVGIG (reference sequence). Trimming shortened V by 3 bases and J by 14 bases, and 13 bases separated the two germline ends. This CDR3 has 11 residues. In DNA, the CDR3 is TGTGCCTGGAGCGCCTCGGGAAAGCTGTTTTTT. The encoded protein is CAWSASGKLFF. The full variable domain, in which reference TRBV30 and TRBJ1-4 provide the parts outside the CDR3, is SQTIHQWPATLVQPVGSPLSLECTVEGTSNPNLYWYRQAAGRGLQLLFYSVGIGQISSEVPQNLSASRPQDRQFILSSKKLLLSDSGFYLCAWSASGKLFFGSGTQLSVL.

The CDR3 here is CASSYSVTSGSAYEQYF. CDR3 sequence (DNA): TGTGCCAGCAGTTACTCGGTGACTAGCGGGTCCGCCTACGAGCAGTACTTC. The chain links TRBV6-2 or TRBV6-3 to TRBJ2-7; 10 bases agree with TRBD2. The CDR3 has 17 amino acids. The V gene end was trimmed by 0 bases and the J gene end by 2 bases; junction bases not matched to a gene: 7. Germline V gives CDR1 MNHEY, CDR2 SVGEGT.

V gene TRBV28 combines with J gene TRBJ2-5; D not resolved. The germline V and J ends were trimmed by 6 bases and 5 bases, with 10 bases remaining between them. This CDR3 contains 12 residues. Germline V lookup: CDR1 MDHEN, CDR2 SYDVKM. The CDR3 sequence is CASRLTGETQYF. CDR3 bases: TGTGCCAGCAGATTGACTGGGGAGACCCAGTACTTC.

The V and J genes are TRBV10-3 and TRBJ2-7; D unclear. Per the germline V gene, CDR1 is ENHRY and CDR2 is SYGVKD. Deletions cut 4 bases from V and 1 base from J, with 11 bases between. The CDR3 is 14 amino acids. Here the CDR3 reads CAISGGVLSYEQYF. CDR3 nucleotide sequence: TGTGCCATCAGTGGAGGCGTGCTTTCCTACGAGCAGTACTTC.

The rearrangement uses TRBV27 and TRBJ1-1; the D gene is possibly TRBD1 (5 bases). V was clipped by 6 bases and J by 7 bases, with 12 bases between them. There are 12 residues in the CDR3. Germline CDR1 is MNHEY and CDR2 is SMNVEV (reference sequence). This CDR3 is CASSHQGGEAFF. CDR3 DNA: TGTGCCAGCAGCCATCAGGGTGGTGAAGCTTTCTTT.

The sample holds a few counts of this clone. This rearrangement joins TRBV4-2 to TRBJ2-3, with D possibly TRBD1 on 5 matching bases. Trimming cost V 1 base and J 2 bases, with 10 bases left between them. This CDR3 comprises 15 residues. Germline V gene lookup returns CDR1 LGHNA and CDR2 YNFKEQ. The CDR3 loop reads CASSQGTPITDTQYF. The CDR3 DNA reads as TGTGCCAGCAGCCAAGGGACACCTATCACAGATACGCAGTATTTT.

The chain has TRBV28 and TRBJ1-5; D ambiguous. Germline CDR1 and CDR2: MDHEN and SYDVKM. Deletions cut 5 bases from V and 6 bases from J, with 20 bases between. This CDR3 has 16 residues. CDR3 coding DNA: TGTGCCAGCAGTGCTGGGTGGGCAACGGGAACTCAGCCCCAGCATTTT. It yields the protein CASSAGWATGTQPQHF.

The chain recombines TRBV28 with TRBJ2-1; D uncertain. CDR3 length equals 16 residues. Trimming pared 6 bases from V and 2 bases from J, leaving 17 bases between. Germline loops: CDR1 MDHEN, CDR2 SYDVKM. CDR3 amino acids: CASSPRPGRPYNEQFF. CDR3 in DNA: TGTGCCAGCAGCCCGAGACCAGGCCGTCCCTACAATGAGCAGTTCTTC.

The chain has TRBV6-2 or TRBV6-3 and TRBJ1-2, with TRBD1 identical over 9 bases. Germline CDR1 MNHEY, CDR2 SVGEGT. V dropped 5 bases and J dropped 8; count of bases not matched to a gene: 9. The CDR3 has 14 amino acids. The DNA of the CDR3 is TGTGCCAGCAGTACCTCAGACAGGGGGATCGGCTACACCTTC. It specifies CASSTSDRGIGYTF.

The chain joins TRBV10-1 to TRBJ2-7, with 8 bases aligning to TRBD2. The CDR3 extends over 14 amino acids. The V and J ends lost 0 bases and 6 bases, in that order; junction bases with no gene match: 4. Germline loops: CDR1 WNHNN, CDR2 SYGVQD (reference sequence). The CDR3 coding sequence is TGCGCCAGCAGTGAGTCGGGACTAGGAAGCGAGCAGTACTTC. This sequence encodes CASSESGLGSEQYF.

This sequence joins TRBV5-5 and TRBJ1-5, with a possible D match to TRBD1 (5 bases). The V gene lost 4 bases and the J gene lost 3 bases, with 11 bases spanning the gap. The CDR3 is 14 residues long. CDR1 is SGHKS and CDR2 is YYEKEE in the germline V gene (reference sequence). CDR3 in DNA: TGTGCCAGCAGCCCTCAGGGTAACAATCAGCCCCAGCATTTT. This codes for CASSPQGNNQPQHF.

The rearrangement joins TRBV5-6 to TRBJ2-7; TRBD2 matches at 8 bases. With V trimmed by 3 bases and J by 5 bases, 4 bases remained unmatched. This CDR3 is 13 amino acids long. The germline V gene encodes CDR1 SGHDT and CDR2 YYEEEE. The CDR3 nucleotides read TGTGCCAGCAGCTGGGGACTAGTAAACGAGCAGTACTTC. This codes for CASSWGLVNEQYF. Full variable domain (missing parts from reference TRBV5-6 and TRBJ2-7): DAGVTQSPTHLIKTRGQQVTLRCSPKSGHDTVSWYQQALGQGPQFIFQYYEEEERQRGNFPDRFSGHQFPNYSSELNVNALLLGDSALYLCASSWGLVNEQYFGPGTRLTVT.

The chain has TRBV5-1 and TRBJ1-2; 7 bases map to TRBD1. With V trimmed by 0 bases and J by 3 bases, 2 bases remained unmatched. CDR1 is SGHRS, CDR2 YFSETQ, per germline. There are 14 residues in the CDR3. In DNA, the CDR3 is TGCGCCAGCAGCTTGGCCGACAGGGACTATGGCTACACCTTC. Translated: CASSLADRDYGYTF. The full variable domain, completed using reference TRBV5-1 and TRBJ1-2, is KAGVTQTPRYLIKTRGQQVTLSCSPISGHRSVSWYQQTPGQGLQFLFEYFSETQRNKGNFPGRFSGRQFSNSRSEMNVSTLELGDSALYLCASSLADRDYGYTFGSGTRLTVV.

The chain uses TRBV5-6 and TRBJ2-3, with 9 bases aligning to TRBD2. This CDR3 comprises 18 residues. Germline loops: CDR1 SGHDT, CDR2 YYEEEE. V trimming: 0 bases; J trimming: 1 base; junction bases outside the gene matches: 9. The CDR3 DNA is TGTGCCAGCAGCTTGGCAGGACTAGCGCTCCTACGCACAGATACGCAGTATTTT. As protein: CASSLAGLALLRTDTQYF.

In regard to this clone: One end of the junction varies from germline; a read error may be responsible. V gene TRBV10-2 combines with J gene TRBJ2-7; TRBD2 matches at 14 bases. This CDR3 contains 14 residues. CDR1 is WSHSY, CDR2 SAAADI, per germline. As DNA, the CDR3 is TGCGCCAGCAGTGAGTCCGGACTAGCGGGAGGCCTGTGCTTC. It codes for CASSESGLAGGLCF.

DNA of the CDR3: TGTGCCAGCAGTCCCTCGGGACAGGGTGAAGAAAAACTGTTTTTT. This translates into CASSPSGQGEEKLFF. V usage is TRBV28 and J usage is TRBJ1-4; TRBD1 agrees at 9 bases. J was trimmed by 8 bases and V by 5 bases; bases with no gene match: 9. Per the germline V gene, CDR1 is MDHEN and CDR2 is SYDVKM. The CDR3 length is 15 residues.